Listed below are T cell receptor beta chains from one sample, sequenced in a study of T-cell memory formation after mild COVID-19. TCRdb reanalysed the 5' RACE reads using MiXCR and keeps one entry per CDR3 protein. Among approximately 260,000 distinct CDR3 sequences listed, around 16% were seen once. The sample taken for sequencing was PBMCs or a T cell subset sorted from them (not recorded which). These receptors were collected from a man aged 18 to 35 who had mild COVID-19 (a few samples of this study predate the infection). Cell type and time point are not known. The CDR3 runs from the conserved cysteine through the conserved F or W. A D gene is named only where the DNA matches it firmly. Only some rows state a clone size, as once, few, many or a class for expanded clones.

cdr3_aa cdr3_nt d_call j_call clone_size v_call
CASSFSGGGTQYF TGTGCCAGCAGCTTCAGCGGAGGAGGGACCCAGTACTTC . TRBJ2-5 . TRBV11-3
CASSIPLAGGTGELFF TGTGCCAGCAGTATCCCCCTAGCGGGGGGAACCGGGGAGCTGTTTTTT TRBD2 TRBJ2-2 few TRBV12-3/TRBV12-4
CASSRQGAGNQPQHF TGCGCCAGCAGCAGACAGGGGGCTGGCAATCAGCCCCAGCATTTT TRBD1 TRBJ1-5 . TRBV4-1
CATSRVRGGFVEHF TGTGCCACCAGCAGAGTGAGAGGGGGATTTGTAGAGCATTTT . TRBJ1-5 few TRBV15
CASSRLGTEAFF TGTGCCAGCAGCCGTCTGGGCACTGAAGCTTTCTTT . TRBJ1-1 . TRBV3-1
CASSRLAEYNEQFF TGTGCCAGCAGTAGACTAGCGGAATACAATGAGCAGTTCTTC TRBD2 TRBJ2-1 few TRBV12-3/TRBV12-4
CSAREIGQGPRETQYF TGCAGTGCTAGAGAAATCGGACAGGGGCCGCGAGAGACCCAGTACTTC TRBD1 TRBJ2-5 few TRBV20-1
CASSYSTDGVNYGYTF TGTGCCAGCAGTTACTCGACCGATGGTGTTAACTATGGCTACACCTTC . TRBJ1-2 few TRBV6-6
CSVDPMNTEAFF TGCAGCGTTGACCCCATGAACACTGAAGCTTTCTTT . TRBJ1-1 . TRBV29-1
CASSPRDSYEKLFF TGTGCCAGTAGCCCCCGGGACAGCTATGAAAAACTGTTTTTT TRBD1 TRBJ1-4 . TRBV19
CASPSPTSGGADTQYF TGTGCCAGCCCCTCCCCGACTAGCGGGGGGGCTGATACGCAGTATTTT TRBD2 TRBJ2-3 few TRBV6-5
CASSLGHLLGTEAFF TGTGCCAGCAGCTTAGGGCACCTTCTTGGTACTGAAGCTTTCTTT . TRBJ1-1 . TRBV7-2
CASSQEQTNTEAFF TGTGCCAGCAGCCAAGAACAGACGAACACTGAAGCTTTCTTT . TRBJ1-1 many TRBV3-1
CASSLEASHVQFF TGCGCCAGCAGCTTGGAAGCTAGCCATGTGCAGTTCTTC . TRBJ2-1 few TRBV5-1
CARVSGANVLTF TGTGCCAGGGTCTCTGGGGCCAACGTCCTGACTTTC . TRBJ2-6 few TRBV7-9
CSVTGEELAGELFF TGCAGCGTGACAGGGGAGGAGTTAGCCGGGGAGCTGTTTTTT TRBD1 TRBJ2-2 . TRBV29-1
CASSQDGAKPQHF TGTGCCAGCAGCCAAGATGGGGCTAAGCCCCAGCATTTT . TRBJ1-5 . TRBV14
CASSLLAGTGEETQYF TGTGCCAGCTCACTTCTGGCAGGGACAGGGGAAGAGACCCAGTACTTC TRBD1 TRBJ2-5 . TRBV18
CASSSRYGYTF TGTGCCAGCAGTTCCAGATATGGCTACACCTTC . TRBJ1-2 . TRBV7-9
CASSQNPGTVTQLFF TGCGCCAGCAGCCAAAACCCCGGTACGGTAACTCAACTGTTTTTT . TRBJ1-4 few TRBV4-3
CASSGTSGDYNEQFF TGTGCCAGTAGTGGGACTAGCGGGGATTACAATGAGCAGTTCTTC TRBD2 TRBJ2-1 many TRBV19
CASSFLPMATDTQYF TGTGCCAGCAGTTTCCTCCCCATGGCCACAGATACGCAGTATTTT . TRBJ2-3 . TRBV6-5
CASSPEAREQFF TGTGCCAGCTCACCAGAGGCCCGGGAGCAGTTCTTC . TRBJ2-1 . TRBV18
CASEGEVYGYTF TGTGCCAGCGAGGGGGAGGTCTATGGCTACACCTTC . TRBJ1-2 few TRBV2
CASSVDYTGELFF TGTGCCAGCAGCGTTGATTACACCGGGGAGCTGTTTTTT . TRBJ2-2 many TRBV2
CASPGGRGRRWDEQYF TGTGCCAGCCCCGGCGGCAGGGGGCGGCGGTGGGACGAGCAGTACTTC TRBD1 TRBJ2-7 . TRBV27
CATNPGGGRLDYGYTF TGCGCCACAAACCCGGGCGGGGGGCGCTTGGACTATGGCTACACCTTC . TRBJ1-2 few TRBV5-1
CASSQEPGLAAGELFF TGCGCCAGCAGCCAAGAACCGGGACTAGCGGCCGGGGAGCTGTTTTTT TRBD2 TRBJ2-2 . TRBV4-3
CASSLGGQGTSPLHF TGCGCCAGCAGCTTGGGGGGACAGGGGACTTCACCCCTCCACTTT TRBD1 TRBJ1-6 . TRBV5-1
CASRPSGCGYTF TGTGCAAGTCGCCCCAGTGGGTGCGGCTACACCTTC . TRBJ1-2 many TRBV12-2
CASSQGGIGELFF TGTGCCAGCAGCCAGGGTGGGATCGGGGAGCTGTTTTTT . TRBJ2-2 . TRBV3-1
CASSFRREGYGYTF TGTGCCAGCAGTTTTAGGAGGGAAGGCTATGGCTACACCTTC . TRBJ1-2 . TRBV27
CSVWTGGSYEQYF TGCAGCGTATGGACAGGGGGTTCGTACGAGCAGTACTTC TRBD1 TRBJ2-7 once TRBV29-1
CASSQEDRGRMSRHF TGCGCCAGCAGCCAAGAAGACAGGGGGCGGATGTCGCGGCATTTT TRBD1 TRBJ1-5 . TRBV4-1
CASSLFTETQYF TGTGCCAGCAGCTTGTTCACAGAGACCCAGTACTTC . TRBJ2-5 many TRBV5-6
CASSPLLKGVSNEKLFF TGCGCCAGCAGCCCTCTCTTAAAGGGGGTATCTAATGAAAAACTGTTTTTT . TRBJ1-4 few TRBV4-1
CASTIPRETQYF TGTGCCAGCACCATCCCGCGGGAGACCCAGTACTTC . TRBJ2-5 few TRBV7-2
CASSLGVRGLSPLHF TGTGCCAGCAGCTTGGGTGTCAGGGGGCTTTCACCCCTCCACTTT TRBD1 TRBJ1-6 . TRBV7-8
CASSYQGLQPQHF TGTGCCAGCAGTTACCAGGGGCTTCAGCCCCAGCATTTT . TRBJ1-5 many TRBV6-6
CSAATGVGSPLHF TGCAGTGCTGCCACGGGCGTAGGGTCACCCCTCCACTTT . TRBJ1-6 . TRBV20-1
CASSVLFGMGTDTQYF TGTGCCAGCAGCGTCCTGTTCGGAATGGGGACAGATACGCAGTATTTT . TRBJ2-3 few TRBV9
CASSQGTGSGNTIYF TGTGCCAGCAGTCAAGGGACGGGGTCTGGAAACACCATATATTTT . TRBJ1-3 few TRBV12-3/TRBV12-4
CASSSDRGGSYGYTF TGCGCCAGCAGCTCGGACAGGGGAGGAAGCTATGGCTACACCTTC TRBD1 TRBJ1-2 few TRBV5-1
CASRPGQGNEKLFF TGTGCCAGCCGACCGGGACAGGGGAATGAAAAACTGTTTTTT TRBD1 TRBJ1-4 . TRBV7-2
CASSFAGTIQYF TGTGCCAGCAGCTTTGCAGGGACCATTCAGTACTTC . TRBJ2-4 many TRBV7-2
CASSRTANTGELFF TGTGCCAGCAGCCGGACAGCGAACACCGGGGAGCTGTTTTTT . TRBJ2-2 many TRBV6-5
CASSRQGGGNEQFF TGCGCCAGCAGCCGCCAGGGGGGGGGCAATGAGCAGTTCTTC . TRBJ2-1 . TRBV5-1
CASSPNPGNTIYF TGTGCCAGCTCACCGAACCCGGGAAACACCATATATTTT . TRBJ1-3 few TRBV18
CASGSHYYEQYF TGTGCCAGTGGCAGCCACTACTACGAGCAGTACTTC . TRBJ2-7 few TRBV19
CASSLTVDGTQYF TGTGCCAGCAGCCTAACAGTGGATGGGACCCAGTACTTC . TRBJ2-5 . TRBV7-3
CAMADGTNQQYF TGTGCCATGGCGGACGGGACAAACCAGCAGTATTTT . TRBJ2-3 few TRBV10-3
CASSPGHNTDTQYF TGTGCCAGCAGCCCCGGGCACAACACAGATACGCAGTATTTT . TRBJ2-3 . TRBV9
CATSGTGGGQPQHF TGTGCCACTTCCGGGACAGGCGGGGGGCAGCCCCAGCATTTT TRBD1 TRBJ1-5 . TRBV27
CASSPRGGTQYF TGCGCCAGCAGCCCACGAGGAGGCACGCAGTATTTT . TRBJ2-3 . TRBV4-3
CASSLAPLEKLFF TGTGCCAGCAGCTTAGCCCCCCTTGAAAAACTGTTTTTT . TRBJ1-4 few TRBV7-6
CSVSGQGLYEQYF TGCAGCGTTTCGGGACAGGGACTATACGAGCAGTACTTC TRBD1 TRBJ2-7 . TRBV29-1
CASSSSGGDRNEQFF TGTGCCAGCAGCTCTAGCGGGGGGGACCGCAATGAGCAGTTCTTC TRBD2 TRBJ2-1 few TRBV7-9
CASSPVRGSTQETQYF TGTGCCAGCTCACCTGTCAGGGGATCCACACAAGAGACCCAGTACTTC . TRBJ2-5 few TRBV18
CASSLVLGTEAFF TGCGCCAGCAGCTTGGTTTTGGGCACTGAAGCTTTCTTT . TRBJ1-1 . TRBV5-1
CASSLKLDSPLHF TGCGCCAGCAGCTTAAAGCTCGATTCACCCCTCCACTTT . TRBJ1-6 many TRBV5-1